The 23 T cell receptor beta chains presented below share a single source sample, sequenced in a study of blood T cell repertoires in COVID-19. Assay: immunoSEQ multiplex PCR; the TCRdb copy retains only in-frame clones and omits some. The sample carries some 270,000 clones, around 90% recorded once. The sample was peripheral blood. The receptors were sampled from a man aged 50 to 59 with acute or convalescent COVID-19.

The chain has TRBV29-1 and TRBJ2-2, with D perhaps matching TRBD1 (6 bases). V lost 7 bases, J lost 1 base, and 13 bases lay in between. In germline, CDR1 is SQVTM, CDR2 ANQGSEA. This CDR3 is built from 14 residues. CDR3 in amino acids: CSARETGNTGELFF. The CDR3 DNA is TGCAGCGCCAGAGAGACAGGGAACACCGGGGAGCTGTTTTTT.

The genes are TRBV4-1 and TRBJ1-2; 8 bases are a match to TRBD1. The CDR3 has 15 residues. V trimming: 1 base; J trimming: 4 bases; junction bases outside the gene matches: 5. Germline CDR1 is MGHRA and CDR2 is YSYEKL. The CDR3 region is CASSQGTGYSYGYTF. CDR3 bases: TGCGCCAGCAGCCAAGGGACAGGGTATAGCTATGGCTACACCTTC.

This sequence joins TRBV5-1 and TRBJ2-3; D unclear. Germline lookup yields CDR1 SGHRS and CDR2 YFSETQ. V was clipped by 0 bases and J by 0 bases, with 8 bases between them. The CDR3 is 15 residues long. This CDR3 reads CASSLESASTDTQYF. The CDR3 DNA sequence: TGCGCCAGCAGCTTGGAGAGTGCTAGCACAGATACGCAGTATTTT.

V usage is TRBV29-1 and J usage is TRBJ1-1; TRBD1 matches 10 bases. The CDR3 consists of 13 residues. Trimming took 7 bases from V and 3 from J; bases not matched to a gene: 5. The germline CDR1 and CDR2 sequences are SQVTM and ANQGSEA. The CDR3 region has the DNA TGCAGCGGTACCGGACAGGGGGACACTGAAGCTTTCTTT. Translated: CSGTGQGDTEAFF.

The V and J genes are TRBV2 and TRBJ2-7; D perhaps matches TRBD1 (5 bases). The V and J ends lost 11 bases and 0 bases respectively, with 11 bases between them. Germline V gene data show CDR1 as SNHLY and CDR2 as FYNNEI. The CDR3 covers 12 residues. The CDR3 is CAAKGISYEQYF. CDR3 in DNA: TGTGCCGCGAAGGGGATCTCCTACGAGCAGTACTTC.

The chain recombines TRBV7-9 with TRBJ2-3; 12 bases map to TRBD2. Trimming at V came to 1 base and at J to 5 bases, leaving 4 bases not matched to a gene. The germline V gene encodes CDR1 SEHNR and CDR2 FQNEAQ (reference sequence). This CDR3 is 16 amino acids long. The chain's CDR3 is CASSLGTSGVVDTQYF. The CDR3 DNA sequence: TGTGCCAGCAGCTTAGGGACTAGCGGGGTTGTAGATACGCAGTATTTT.

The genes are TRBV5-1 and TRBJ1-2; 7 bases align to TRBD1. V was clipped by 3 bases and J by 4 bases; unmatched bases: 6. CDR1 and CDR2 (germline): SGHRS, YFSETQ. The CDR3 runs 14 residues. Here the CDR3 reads CASSSPAGGYGYTF. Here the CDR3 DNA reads TGCGCCAGCAGCTCCCCGGCAGGGGGCTATGGCTACACCTTC.

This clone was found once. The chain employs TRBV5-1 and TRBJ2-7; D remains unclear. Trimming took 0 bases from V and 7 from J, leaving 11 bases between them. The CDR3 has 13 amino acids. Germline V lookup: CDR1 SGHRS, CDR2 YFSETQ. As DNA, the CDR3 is TGCGCCAGCAGCTTGGGGAACCCCGGGGAGCAGTACTTC. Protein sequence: CASSLGNPGEQYF.

The CDR3 DNA sequence: TGTGCCAGCAGCTTGACAGGGGCCAGTGGCTACACCTTC. Amino acid sequence: CASSLTGASGYTF. V gene TRBV5-6 combines with J gene TRBJ1-2; 7 bases agree with TRBD1. Trimming removed 1 base from V and 7 bases from J; junction bases left unmatched: 4. The CDR3 length is 13 residues. CDR1 SGHDT and CDR2 YYEEEE come from the germline V gene.

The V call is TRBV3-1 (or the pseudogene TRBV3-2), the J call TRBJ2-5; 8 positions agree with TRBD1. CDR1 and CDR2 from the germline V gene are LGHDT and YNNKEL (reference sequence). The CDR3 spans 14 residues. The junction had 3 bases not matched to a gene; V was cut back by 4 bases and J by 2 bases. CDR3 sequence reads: CASSRGTGQETQYF. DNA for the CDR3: TGTGCCAGCAGCCGTGGGACAGGACAAGAGACCCAGTACTTC.

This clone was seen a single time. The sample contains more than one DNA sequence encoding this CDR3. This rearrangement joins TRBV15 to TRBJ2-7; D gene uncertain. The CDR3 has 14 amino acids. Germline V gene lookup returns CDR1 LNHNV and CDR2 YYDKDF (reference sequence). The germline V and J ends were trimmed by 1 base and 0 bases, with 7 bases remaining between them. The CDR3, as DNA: TGTGCCACCAGCAGAGGAAGGAGCTCCTACGAGCAGTACTTC. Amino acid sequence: CATSRGRSSYEQYF.

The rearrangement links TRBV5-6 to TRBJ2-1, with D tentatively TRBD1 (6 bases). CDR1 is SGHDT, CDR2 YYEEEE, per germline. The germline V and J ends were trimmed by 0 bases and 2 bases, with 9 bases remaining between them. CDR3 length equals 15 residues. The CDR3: CASSLERTAYNEQFF. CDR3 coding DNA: TGTGCCAGCAGCTTGGAAAGGACAGCCTACAATGAGCAGTTCTTC.

This CDR3 is CASSLTGGPEKLFF. The CDR3 DNA is TGCGCCAGCAGCTTGACAGGGGGCCCTGAAAAACTGTTTTTT. V usage is TRBV5-1 and J usage is TRBJ1-4, with 9 bases matching TRBD1. The CDR3 covers 14 residues. The ends lost 1 base at V and 7 bases at J; junction bases unmatched: 2. The germline gives CDR1 SGHRS, CDR2 YFSETQ.

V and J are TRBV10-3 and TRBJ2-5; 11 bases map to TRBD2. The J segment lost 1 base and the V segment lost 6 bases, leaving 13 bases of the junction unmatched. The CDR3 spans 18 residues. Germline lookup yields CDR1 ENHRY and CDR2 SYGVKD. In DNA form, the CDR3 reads TGTGCCATCAGCTCTAGCGGGGGGACAAGAAACCCCCAAGAGACCCAGTACTTC. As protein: CAISSSGGTRNPQETQYF.

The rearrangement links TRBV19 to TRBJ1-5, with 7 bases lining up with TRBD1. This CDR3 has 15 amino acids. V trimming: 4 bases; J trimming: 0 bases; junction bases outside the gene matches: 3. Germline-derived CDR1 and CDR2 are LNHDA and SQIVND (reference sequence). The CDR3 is CASSKGQYSNQPQHF. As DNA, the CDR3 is TGTGCCAGTAGTAAGGGACAGTATAGCAATCAGCCCCAGCATTTT.

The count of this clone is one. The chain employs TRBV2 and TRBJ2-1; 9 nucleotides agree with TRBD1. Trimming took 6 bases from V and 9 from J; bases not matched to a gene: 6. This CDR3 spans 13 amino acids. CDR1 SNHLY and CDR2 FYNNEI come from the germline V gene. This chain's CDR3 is CASRLDRGGEQFF. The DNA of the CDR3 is TGTGCCAGCAGGCTGGACAGGGGTGGTGAGCAGTTCTTC.

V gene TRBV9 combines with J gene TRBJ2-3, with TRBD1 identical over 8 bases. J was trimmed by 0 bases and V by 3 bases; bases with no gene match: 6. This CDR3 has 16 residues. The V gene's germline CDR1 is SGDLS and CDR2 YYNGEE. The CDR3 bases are TGTGCCAGCAGCGCCAGGGGGCGGCTAAGCACAGATACGCAGTATTTT. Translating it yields CASSARGRLSTDTQYF.

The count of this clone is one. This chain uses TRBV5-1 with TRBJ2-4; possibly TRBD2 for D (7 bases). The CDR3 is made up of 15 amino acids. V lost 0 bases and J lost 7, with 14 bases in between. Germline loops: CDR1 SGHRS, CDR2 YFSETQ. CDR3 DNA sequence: TGCGCCAGCAGCTTGGAATCCGGCGGGGGCAACATTCAGTACTTC. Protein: CASSLESGGGNIQYF.

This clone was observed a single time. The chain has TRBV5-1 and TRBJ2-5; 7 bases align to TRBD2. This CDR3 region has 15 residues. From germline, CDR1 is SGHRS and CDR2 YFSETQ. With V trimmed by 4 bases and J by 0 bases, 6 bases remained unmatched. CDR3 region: CASSDLAGDQETQYF. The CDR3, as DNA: TGCGCCAGCAGCGATCTTGCGGGGGACCAAGAGACCCAGTACTTC.

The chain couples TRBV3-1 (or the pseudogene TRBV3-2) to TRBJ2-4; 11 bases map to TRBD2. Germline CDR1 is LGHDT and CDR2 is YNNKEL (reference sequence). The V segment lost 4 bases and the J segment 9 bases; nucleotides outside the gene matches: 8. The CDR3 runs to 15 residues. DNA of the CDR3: TGTGCCAGCAGCCCAGGGGCTAGCGGGGGGTTCATTCAGTACTTC. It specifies CASSPGASGGFIQYF.

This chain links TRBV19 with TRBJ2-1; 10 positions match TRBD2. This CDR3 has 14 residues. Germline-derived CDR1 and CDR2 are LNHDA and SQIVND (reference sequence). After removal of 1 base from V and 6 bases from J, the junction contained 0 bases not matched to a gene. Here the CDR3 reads CASSIASGGNEQFF. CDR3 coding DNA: TGTGCCAGTAGTATAGCTAGCGGGGGCAATGAGCAGTTCTTC.

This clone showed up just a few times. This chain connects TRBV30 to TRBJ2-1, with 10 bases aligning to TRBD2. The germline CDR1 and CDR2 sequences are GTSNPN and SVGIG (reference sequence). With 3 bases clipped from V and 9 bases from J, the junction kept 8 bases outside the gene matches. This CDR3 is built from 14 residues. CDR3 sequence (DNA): TGTGCCTGGAGGGGAGCGGGGGGGCCCCGTGAGCAGTTCTTC. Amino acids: CAWRGAGGPREQFF.

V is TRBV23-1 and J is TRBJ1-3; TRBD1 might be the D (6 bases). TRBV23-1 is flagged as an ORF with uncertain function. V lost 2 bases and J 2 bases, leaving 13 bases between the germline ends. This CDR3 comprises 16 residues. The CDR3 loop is CASSQVQGGPGNTIYF. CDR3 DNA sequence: TGCGCCAGCAGTCAAGTACAGGGAGGGCCTGGAAACACCATATATTTT.